The clone carrying this TCR beta chain was recorded a few times. The antigen remains undetermined. V was clipped by 2 bases and J by 0 bases, with 8 bases between them. The CDR3 runs 15 residues. From germline, CDR1 is MNHEY and CDR2 SVGEGT. This entry comes from a study of T cell responses to AZD1222 COVID-19 vaccine. Study details: Investigators merged groups given second doses at roughly 4 or roughly 12 weeks. Study outcomes and limitations: At 160-218 and 743-854, vaccine-associated CD4 TCRs were dominant, and they spanned spike. Baseline testing showed seropositivity in only 5 or 6 AZD1222 recipients.

Measured with immunoSEQ multiplex PCR; TCRdb has only the in-frame clones, and not every one. The table lists roughly 91,000 clones, roughly 89% of them singletons. The sequences come from peripheral blood, collected on day 0 of AZD1222 vaccination. The TCR sequence derives from an adult in good health. V usage is TRBV6-2 or TRBV6-3 and J usage is TRBJ1-5, with a tentative D call TRBD1 (5 bases). CDR3 DNA sequence: TGTGCCAGCAGTTACGGGGACCGTAGCAATCAGCCCCAGCATTTT. This translates into CASSYGDRSNQPQHF.